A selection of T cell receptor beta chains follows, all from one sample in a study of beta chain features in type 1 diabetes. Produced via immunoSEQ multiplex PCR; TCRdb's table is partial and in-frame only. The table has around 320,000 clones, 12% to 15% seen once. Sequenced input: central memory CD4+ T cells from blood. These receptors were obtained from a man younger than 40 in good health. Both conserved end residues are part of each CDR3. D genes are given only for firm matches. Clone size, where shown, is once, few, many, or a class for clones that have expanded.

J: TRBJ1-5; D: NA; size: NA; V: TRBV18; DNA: TGTGCCAGCTCCTCAGTGGATAGCAATCAGCCCCAGCATTTT; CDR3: CASSSVDSNQPQHF
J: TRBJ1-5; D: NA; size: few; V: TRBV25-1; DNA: TGTGCCAGCAGTGGGGAGGGCTTTAGCAATCAGCCCCAGCATTTT; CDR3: CASSGEGFSNQPQHF
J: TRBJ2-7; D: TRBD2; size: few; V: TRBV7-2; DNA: TGTGCCAGCAGCTTCACTAGCGGGGGGGCCTACGAGCAGTACTTC; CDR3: CASSFTSGGAYEQYF
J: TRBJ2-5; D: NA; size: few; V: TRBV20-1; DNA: TGCAGTGCGGACGGTGAAGAGACCCAGTACTTC; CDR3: CSADGEETQYF
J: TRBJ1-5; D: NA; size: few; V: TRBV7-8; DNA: TGTGCCAGCAGCTTTTCCGGCCCGTATAATCAGCCCCAGCATTTT; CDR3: CASSFSGPYNQPQHF
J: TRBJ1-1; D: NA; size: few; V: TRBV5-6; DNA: TGTGCCAGCAGCTTGGCCGGGACACCCACGGGAGCTTTCTTT; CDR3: CASSLAGTPTGAFF
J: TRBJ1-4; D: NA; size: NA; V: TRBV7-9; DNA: TGTGCCAGCAGCTTAATAGGACGGACAACTAATGAAAAACTGTTTTTT; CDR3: CASSLIGRTTNEKLFF
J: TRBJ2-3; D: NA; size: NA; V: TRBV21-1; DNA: TGTGCCAGCAGCAAAACCCCCCCGGGGGGTGCAGATACGCAGTATTTT; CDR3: CASSKTPPGGADTQYF
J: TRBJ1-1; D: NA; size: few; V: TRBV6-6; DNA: TGTGCCAGCAGTCGAGTCGGATTTGGACGAACTGAAGCTTTCTTT; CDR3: CASSRVGFGRTEAFF
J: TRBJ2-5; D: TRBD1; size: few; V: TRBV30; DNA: TGTGCCTGGAGTGGGACAGGGGGTGGGGAGACCCAGTACTTC; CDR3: CAWSGTGGGETQYF
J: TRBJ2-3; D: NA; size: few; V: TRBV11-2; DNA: TGTGCCAGCAGCTCGAGCACAGATACGCAGTATTTT; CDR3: CASSSSTDTQYF
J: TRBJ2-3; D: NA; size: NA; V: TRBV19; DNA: TGTGCCAGTAGTATTGGCAGGAGCACAGATACGCAGTATTTT; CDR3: CASSIGRSTDTQYF
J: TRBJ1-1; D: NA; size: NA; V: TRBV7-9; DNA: TGTGCCAGCAGCTTCGAGGGATTGGGGACTGAAGCTTTCTTT; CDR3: CASSFEGLGTEAFF
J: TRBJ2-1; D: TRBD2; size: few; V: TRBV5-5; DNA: TGTGCCAGCAGCAGAGGGACTAGCGGGTACAATGAGCAGTTCTTC; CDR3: CASSRGTSGYNEQFF
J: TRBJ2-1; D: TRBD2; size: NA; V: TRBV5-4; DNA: TGTGCCAGCAGCTCCCTAGCGGGAGTATACAATGAGCAGTTCTTC; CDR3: CASSSLAGVYNEQFF
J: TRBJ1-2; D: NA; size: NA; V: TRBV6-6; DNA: TGTGCCAGCAGGAAACCCTCCAGTGGAGATGGCTACACCTTC; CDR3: CASRKPSSGDGYTF
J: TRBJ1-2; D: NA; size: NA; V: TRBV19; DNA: TGTGCCAGTAGTCAACGGGCGGAAGCCTTAGCTAACTATGGCTACACCTTC; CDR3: CASSQRAEALANYGYTF
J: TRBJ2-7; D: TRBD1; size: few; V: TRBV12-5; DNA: TGTGCTACTACGGGACAGTCCTACGAGCAGTACTTC; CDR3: CATTGQSYEQYF
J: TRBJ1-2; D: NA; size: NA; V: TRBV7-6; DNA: TGTGCCAGCAGCCCGGGGTCGGCTAACTATGGCTACACCTTC; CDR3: CASSPGSANYGYTF
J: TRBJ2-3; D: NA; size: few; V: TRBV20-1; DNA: TGCAGTGCTAGCCAAACAGATACGCAGTATTTT; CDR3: CSASQTDTQYF
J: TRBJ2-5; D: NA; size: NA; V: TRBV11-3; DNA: TGTGCCAGCAGCTTAGATCGGGAGACCCAGTACTTC; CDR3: CASSLDRETQYF
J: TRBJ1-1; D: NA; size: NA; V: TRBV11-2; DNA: TGTGCCAGCACCCTAACAGGTAACACTGAAGCTTTCTTT; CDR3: CASTLTGNTEAFF
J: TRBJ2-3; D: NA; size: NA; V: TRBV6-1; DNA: TGTGCCAGCAGTTATATGGATACGCAGTATTTT; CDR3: CASSYMDTQYF
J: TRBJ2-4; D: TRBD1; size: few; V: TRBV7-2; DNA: TGTGCCAGCAAGACAGGGGGCGGGGACATTCAGTACTTC; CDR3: CASKTGGGDIQYF